These T cell receptor beta chains were read from a single sample in a study of technical replicates of blood from several donors. This table comes from immunoSEQ multiplex PCR, and its TCRdb copy is limited to in-frame clones, with some not included. The profile shows tens of thousands of clones, roughly 94% of them singletons. Sample: T cells isolated from PBMCs. The receptors originated from a human donor in good health. Both conserved end residues are part of each CDR3. The D gene is left open where the match is weak. Only some rows state a clone size, as once, few, many or a class for expanded clones.

once	TRBD1	TRBJ2-7	TRBV18	CASSYGTGGFVSSYEQYF	TGTGCCAGCTCGTACGGGACAGGGGGCTTTGTATCCTCCTACGAGCAGTACTTC
few	-	TRBJ1-1	TRBV30	CAWSQGNTEAFF	TGTGCCTGGAGTCAGGGTAACACTGAAGCTTTCTTT
once	-	TRBJ1-3	TRBV27	CASRDSGNTIYF	TGTGCCAGCCGGGACTCTGGAAACACCATATATTTT
once	-	TRBJ1-1	TRBV5-1	CASRRVAYTEAFF	TGCGCCAGCAGGCGGGTGGCATACACTGAAGCTTTCTTT
-	TRBD1	TRBJ2-7	TRBV6-1	CASSARQGSSYEQYF	TGTGCCAGCAGTGCTAGACAGGGGAGCTCCTACGAGCAGTACTTC
-	TRBD2	TRBJ2-1	TRBV11-3	CASSRLTSGGNEQFF	TGTGCCAGCAGCCGATTGACTAGCGGGGGGAATGAGCAGTTCTTC
-	-	TRBJ1-5	TRBV2	CASRPLGRGGTANQPQHF	TGTGCCAGCAGGCCCCTCGGGCGCGGAGGGACGGCAAATCAGCCCCAGCATTTT
-	-	TRBJ2-7	TRBV9	CASSEGRGPTLEQYF	TGTGCCAGCAGCGAGGGTCGAGGGCCCACCCTCGAGCAGTACTTC
once	TRBD1	TRBJ2-7	TRBV6-1	CASSDAGTGSREQYF	TGTGCCAGCAGTGATGCCGGGACAGGGTCGCGCGAGCAGTACTTC
-	TRBD2	TRBJ2-7	TRBV19	CASSSTAGVYEQYF	TGTGCCAGTAGTAGTACAGCGGGAGTCTACGAGCAGTACTTC
-	TRBD1	TRBJ2-1	TRBV25-1	CASSDPGTGTYNEQFF	TGTGCCAGCAGTGATCCCGGGACAGGGACATACAATGAGCAGTTCTTC
-	TRBD1	TRBJ1-2	TRBV2	CASSPDRVYGYTF	TGTGCCAGCAGTCCTGACAGGGTTTATGGCTACACCTTC
once	-	TRBJ1-3	TRBV7-9	CASSLMPRTDTIYF	TGTGCCAGCAGCTTAATGCCCAGGACAGACACCATATATTTT
once	-	TRBJ2-3	TRBV15	CATSSSGVTDTQYF	TGTGCCACCAGCAGTTCGGGAGTGACAGATACGCAGTATTTT
-	-	TRBJ2-7	TRBV29-1	CSVVSGDPAYEQYF	TGCAGCGTTGTGTCAGGGGACCCGGCCTACGAGCAGTACTTC
-	TRBD2	TRBJ2-1	TRBV18	CASSPIAGPEDEQFF	TGTGCCAGCTCACCGATAGCGGGACCGGAGGATGAGCAGTTCTTC